The 7 T cell receptor beta chains reported below all come from one sample, sequenced in a study of neurological immune-mediated disorders. Via MiXCR, TCRdb re-called the 5' RACE reads, giving one row per CDR3 protein. Among about 50,000 distinct CDR3 sequences listed, about 4% were seen once. Sequencing used PBMCs. These receptors all stem from a man aged 50 to 59 with multiple sclerosis.

This clonotype was counted between two and nine times. The rearrangement links TRBV15 to TRBJ2-1; D gene ambiguous. V lost 3 bases, J lost 1 base, and 16 bases lay in between. From germline, CDR1 is LNHNV and CDR2 YYDKDF (reference sequence). This CDR3 has 17 amino acids. CDR3 sequence (DNA): TGTGCCACCAGCAGGGGGTTGGATCAGCAATCCTACAATGAGCAGTTCTTC. This translates into CATSRGLDQQSYNEQFF.

The sample holds a few counts of this clonotype. This rearrangement joins TRBV5-1 to TRBJ2-5; no clear D gene. The CDR3 has 14 amino acids. Trimming removed 0 bases at V and 0 bases at J, with 6 bases between. CDR1 SGHRS and CDR2 YFSETQ come from the germline V gene. CDR3: CASSLDVYQETQYF. CDR3 nucleotide sequence: TGCGCCAGCAGCTTGGATGTGTACCAAGAGACCCAGTACTTC.

On this clonotype: A single base separates this from a much larger clone, so it may be a read error. V gene TRBV6-1 combines with J gene TRBJ2-7; 8 positions match TRBD1. This CDR3 is 14 amino acids long. Trimming removed 5 bases from V and 0 bases from J; junction bases left unmatched: 3. Germline CDR1 is MNHNS and CDR2 is SASEGT. The DNA of the CDR3 is TGTGCCAGCAGTAGACAGGGGAGCTCCTACGAGCAGTACTTC. This gives the protein CASSRQGSSYEQYF.

At least ten counts were recorded for this clonotype. V gene TRBV5-1 combines with J gene TRBJ1-6; D is possibly TRBD1 (6 bases). The CDR3 loop spans 15 amino acids. Per germline, CDR1 SGHRS and CDR2 YFSETQ. V was cut by 0 bases and J by 9 bases, with 13 bases left in between. Written as DNA, the CDR3 is TGCGCCAGCAGCTTGGGTCCAGGGGAAGGTTCACCCCTCCACTTT. It codes for CASSLGPGEGSPLHF. Using reference TRBV5-1 and TRBJ1-6 for the parts outside the CDR3, the full variable domain is KAGVTQTPRYLIKTRGQQVTLSCSPISGHRSVSWYQQTPGQGLQFLFEYFSETQRNKGNFPGRFSGRQFSNSRSEMNVSTLELGDSALYLCASSLGPGEGSPLHFGNGTRLTVT.

This clonotype was counted many times. This sequence joins TRBV7-2 and TRBJ1-1, with a weak D call TRBD1 (6 bases). The CDR3 covers 15 residues. The V end lost 5 bases, the J end lost 1 base, and 14 bases lay between the germline ends. Germline values: CDR1 SGHTA, CDR2 FQGNSA. The CDR3, as DNA: TGTGCCAGCAGCCCCCAGGGGTTGGCGAACACTGAAGCTTTCTTT. Protein product: CASSPQGLANTEAFF.

This clonotype was found many times. The chain recombines TRBV6-5 with TRBJ1-4; D possibly corresponds to TRBD1 (5 bases). Looked up from germline, CDR1 is MNHEY and CDR2 is SVGAGI. The CDR3 spans 14 residues. The ends were cut back, 4 bases at V and 3 bases at J, with 9 bases in the middle. The CDR3 coding sequence is TGTGCCAGCAGTTGGGGGTCAGCTAATGAAAAACTGTTTTTT. This translates into CASSWGSANEKLFF.

Many counts were recorded for this clonotype. The chain uses TRBV6-4 and TRBJ2-3; TRBD2 is a possible D gene (5 bases). CDR3 length: 13 amino acids. Germline V gene sequence: CDR1 MRHNA, CDR2 SNTAGT. Trimming pared 0 bases from V and 8 bases from J, leaving 9 bases between. The CDR3: CASSDSDSGTQYF. CDR3 sequence (DNA): TGTGCCAGCAGTGACTCGGACTCCGGTACGCAGTATTTT.